The 11 T cell receptor beta chains given below trace back to one sample, sequenced in a study of sequential checkpoint blockade in melanoma. Treatment meaning: randomized to nivolumab then ipilimumab (arm A) or the reverse (arm B). Sequencing used immunoSEQ multiplex PCR; TCRdb keeps in-frame clones, though not all of them. The data hold about 5,100 clones, with approximately 35% observed a single time. The sequences come from tumor tissue (inferred from file names), collected from a patient given nivolumab and ipilimumab in sequence. The source is a human donor with melanoma.

The chain joins TRBV28 to TRBJ2-3; 14 nucleotides align to TRBD2. Germline V CDR1 and CDR2: MDHEN, SYDVKM. CDR3 size: 15 residues. V gave up 3 bases and J gave up 4 bases; unmatched junction bases: 0. This CDR3 reads CASSLTSGRADTQYF. The CDR3 nucleotides read TGTGCCAGCAGTTTGACTAGCGGGAGGGCAGATACGCAGTATTTT.

This clone was recorded a few times. The chain recombines TRBV18 with TRBJ1-4, with D tentatively TRBD1 (6 bases). V was trimmed by 3 bases and J by 0 bases, leaving 8 bases between them. Germline V CDR1 and CDR2: KGHSH, LQKENI. The CDR3 contains 15 residues. Here the CDR3 reads CASSPRGATNEKLFF. The CDR3 nucleotides read TGTGCCAGCTCACCCAGGGGTGCAACTAATGAAAAACTGTTTTTT. Full variable domain (remainder filled in from reference TRBV18 and TRBJ1-4): NAGVMQNPRHLVRRRGQEARLRCSPMKGHSHVYWYRQLPEEGLKFMVYLQKENIIDESGMPKERFSAEFPKEGPSILRIQQVVRGDSAAYFCASSPRGATNEKLFFGSGTQLSVL.

This clone was picked up one time. The V and J genes are TRBV19 and TRBJ1-1; D unresolved. The CDR3 extends over 11 amino acids. The V end lost 9 bases, the J end lost 3 bases, and 8 bases lay between the germline ends. CDR1 is LNHDA, CDR2 SQIVND, per germline (reference sequence). The CDR3 sequence: CASLRDTEAFF. CDR3 coding DNA: TGTGCCAGCCTCCGGGACACTGAAGCTTTCTTT. The whole variable domain, remainder taken from reference TRBV19 and TRBJ1-1, is DGGITQSPKYLFRKEGQNVTLSCEQNLNHDAMYWYRQDPGQGLRLIYYSQIVNDFQKGDIAEGYSVSREKKESFPLTVTSAQKNPTAFYLCASLRDTEAFFGQGTRLTVV.

The chain employs TRBV5-1 and TRBJ2-2, with 14 bases lining up with TRBD2. Germline CDR1 and CDR2: SGHRS and YFSETQ. This CDR3 has 18 residues. V was pared by 5 bases and J by 5 bases, with 11 bases of the junction left unmatched. The CDR3 region is CASRSGLAGGPRTGELFF. The CDR3 DNA is TGCGCCAGCAGGTCTGGACTAGCGGGGGGCCCGCGAACCGGGGAGCTGTTTTTT.

V and J are TRBV5-1 and TRBJ2-2; 7 bases agree with TRBD1. Trimming took 4 bases from V and 6 from J; bases not matched to a gene: 6. The CDR3 sequence is 14 residues long. CDR1 SGHRS and CDR2 YFSETQ come from the germline V gene. The CDR3 DNA reads as TGCGCCAGCAGCCTTACAGGGGTGTCCGGGGAGCTGTTTTTT. It encodes CASSLTGVSGELFF.

The rearrangement links TRBV29-1 to TRBJ2-7; D remains unclear. Germline V gene lookup returns CDR1 SQVTM and CDR2 ANQGSEA. This CDR3 contains 12 residues. Trimming removed 6 bases at V and 5 bases at J, with 14 bases between. The CDR3 loop reads CSVREVVNEQYF. The DNA of the CDR3 is TGCAGCGTCCGAGAGGTGGTAAACGAGCAGTACTTC.

By share, this clone counts as medium-sized. The CDR3 spells CAISEGGTTGELFF. The CDR3 DNA sequence: TGTGCCATCAGTGAGGGAGGGACAACCGGGGAGCTGTTTTTT. The rearrangement links TRBV10-3 to TRBJ2-2; D might be TRBD1 or TRBD2, each matching 6 bases. CDR3 length equals 14 residues. Deletions cut 2 bases from V and 5 bases from J, with 9 bases between. Per the germline V gene, CDR1 is ENHRY and CDR2 is SYGVKD.

The chain is built from TRBV30 and TRBJ1-4; TRBD1 aligns across 8 bases. This CDR3 spans 14 amino acids. Germline V CDR1 and CDR2: GTSNPN, SVGIG (reference sequence). V lost 3 bases to trimming and J lost 7 bases; unmatched junction nucleotides: 7. As DNA, the CDR3 is TGTGCCTGGAGGATTCCGGGACAGGCTGAAAAACTGTTTTTT. Encoded protein: CAWRIPGQAEKLFF. The whole variable domain, remainder taken from reference TRBV30 and TRBJ1-4, is SQTIHQWPATLVQPVGSPLSLECTVEGTSNPNLYWYRQAAGRGLQLLFYSVGIGQISSEVPQNLSASRPQDRQFILSSKKLLLSDSGFYLCAWRIPGQAEKLFFGSGTQLSVL.

The V call is TRBV28, the J call TRBJ2-1; maybe TRBD1 (6 bases). Germline values: CDR1 MDHEN, CDR2 SYDVKM. The CDR3 has 14 amino acids. Trimming removed 7 bases at V and 9 bases at J, with 19 bases between. The CDR3 DNA follows: TGTGCCAGCATTGGGGCGAATACAGGGACTGAGCAGTTCTTC. Translation: CASIGANTGTEQFF. The full variable domain, rest sourced from reference TRBV28 and TRBJ2-1, is DVKVTQSSRYLVKRTGEKVFLECVQDMDHENMFWYRQDPGLGLRLIYFSYDVKMKEKGDIPEGYSVSREKKERFSLILESASTNQTSMYLCASIGANTGTEQFFGPGTRLTVL.

This clone was counted a few times. The chain recombines TRBV30 with TRBJ1-3; no clear D. Germline lookup yields CDR1 GTSNPN and CDR2 SVGIG (reference sequence). There are 14 residues in the CDR3. V shed 2 bases and J shed 0 bases, with 8 bases lying between them. DNA of the CDR3: TGTGCCTGGAGTCTGGTCTTCTCTGGAAACACCATATATTTT. As protein: CAWSLVFSGNTIYF.

The CDR3 spells CASSLSGLHQPQHF. The CDR3 bases are TGTGCCAGCAGTTTGTCGGGGCTTCATCAGCCCCAGCATTTT. The chain links TRBV28 to TRBJ1-5, with D perhaps matching TRBD1 (5 bases). V shed 3 bases and J shed 5 bases, with 11 bases lying between them. Germline CDR1 MDHEN, CDR2 SYDVKM. The CDR3 sequence is 14 residues long.